The sequence of this T cell receptor beta chain was determined in a study of blood T cell repertoires in COVID-19. About the research overall: From the United States, Italy and Spain came samples of acute and convalescent COVID-19. PBMCs, B-cell-depleted T cells, or T cells provided the cDNA or gDNA that made up the material.

As originally analysed: Nucleated cell number was recorded as an estimate derived from reference gene primer amplification. TCRdb keeps only in-frame clones here, not all; method: immunoSEQ multiplex PCR. V, J and clone size derive from that table, while D and trimming were established from the DNA sequence. The sample lists more than 120,000 clones, roughly 87% occurring once. The V gene's germline CDR1 is SGHTA and CDR2 FQGTGA. The CDR3 is 13 amino acids. V was cut by 2 bases and J by 5 bases, with 9 bases left in between. The sample comprised peripheral blood. The J gene is TRBJ1-1, the V gene TRBV7-3; no firm D call. This clonotype was sampled from a woman between 45 and 60 years old with acute or convalescent COVID-19. DNA for the CDR3: TGTGCCAGCAGCTTAGTTTCCGGGACTGAAGCTTTCTTT. This encodes CASSLVSGTEAFF.